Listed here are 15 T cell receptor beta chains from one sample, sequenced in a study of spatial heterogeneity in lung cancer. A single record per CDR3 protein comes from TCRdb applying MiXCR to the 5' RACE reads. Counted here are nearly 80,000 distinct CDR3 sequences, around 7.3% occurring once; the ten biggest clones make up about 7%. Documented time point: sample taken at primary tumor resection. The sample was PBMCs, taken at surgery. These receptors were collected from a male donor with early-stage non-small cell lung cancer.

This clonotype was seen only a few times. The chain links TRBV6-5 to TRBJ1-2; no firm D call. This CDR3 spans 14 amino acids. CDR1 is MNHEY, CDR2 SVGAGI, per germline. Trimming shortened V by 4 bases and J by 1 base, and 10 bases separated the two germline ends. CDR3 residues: CASSLGNFNYGYTF. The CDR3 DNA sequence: TGTGCCAGCAGTTTGGGCAACTTTAACTATGGCTACACCTTC.

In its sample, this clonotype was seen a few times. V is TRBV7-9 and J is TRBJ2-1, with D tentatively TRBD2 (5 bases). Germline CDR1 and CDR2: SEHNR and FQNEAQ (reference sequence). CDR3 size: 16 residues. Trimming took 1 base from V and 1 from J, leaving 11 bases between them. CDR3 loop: CASSLGTRLSYNEQFF. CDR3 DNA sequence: TGTGCCAGCAGCTTAGGGACTCGACTATCCTACAATGAGCAGTTCTTC.

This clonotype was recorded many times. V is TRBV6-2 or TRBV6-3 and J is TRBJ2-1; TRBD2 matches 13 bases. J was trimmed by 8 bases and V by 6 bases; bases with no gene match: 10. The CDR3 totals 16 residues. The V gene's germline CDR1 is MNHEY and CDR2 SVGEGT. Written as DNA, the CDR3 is TGTGCCAGCAGAATGGGACTAGCGGGGTTTTACCATGAGCAGTTCTTC. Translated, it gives CASRMGLAGFYHEQFF.

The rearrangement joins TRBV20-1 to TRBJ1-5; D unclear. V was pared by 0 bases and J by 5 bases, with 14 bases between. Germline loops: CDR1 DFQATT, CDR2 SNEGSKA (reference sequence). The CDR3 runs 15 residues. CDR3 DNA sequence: TGCAGTGCTAGAGATTCGTTGAGAGGAGATCAGCCCCAGCATTTT. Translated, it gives CSARDSLRGDQPQHF.

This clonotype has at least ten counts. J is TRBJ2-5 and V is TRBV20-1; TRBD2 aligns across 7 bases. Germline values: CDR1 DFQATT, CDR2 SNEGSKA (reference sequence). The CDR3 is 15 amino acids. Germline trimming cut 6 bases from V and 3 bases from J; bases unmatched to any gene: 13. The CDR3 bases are TGCAGTGCCGTAGGCGCTAGCGGTCGAGAAGAGACCCAGTACTTC. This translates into CSAVGASGREETQYF.

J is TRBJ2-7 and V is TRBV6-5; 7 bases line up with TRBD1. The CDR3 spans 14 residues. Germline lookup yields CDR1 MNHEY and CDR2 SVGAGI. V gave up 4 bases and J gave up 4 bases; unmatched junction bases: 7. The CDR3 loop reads CASSFVGTAYEQYF. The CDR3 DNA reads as TGTGCCAGCAGTTTTGTCGGGACAGCTTACGAGCAGTACTTC.

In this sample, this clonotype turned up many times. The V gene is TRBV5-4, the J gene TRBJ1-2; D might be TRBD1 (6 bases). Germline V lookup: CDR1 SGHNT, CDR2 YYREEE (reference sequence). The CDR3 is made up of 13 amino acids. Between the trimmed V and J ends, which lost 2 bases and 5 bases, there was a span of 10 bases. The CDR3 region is CASSFKGDYGYTF. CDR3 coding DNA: TGTGCCAGCAGCTTTAAGGGGGATTATGGCTACACCTTC.

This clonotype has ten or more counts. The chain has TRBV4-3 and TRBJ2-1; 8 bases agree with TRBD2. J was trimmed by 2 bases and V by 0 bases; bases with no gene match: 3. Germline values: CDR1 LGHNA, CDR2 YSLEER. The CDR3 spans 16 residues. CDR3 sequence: CASSQDDGRAYNEQFF. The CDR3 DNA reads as TGCGCCAGCAGCCAAGATGACGGGAGGGCCTACAATGAGCAGTTCTTC.

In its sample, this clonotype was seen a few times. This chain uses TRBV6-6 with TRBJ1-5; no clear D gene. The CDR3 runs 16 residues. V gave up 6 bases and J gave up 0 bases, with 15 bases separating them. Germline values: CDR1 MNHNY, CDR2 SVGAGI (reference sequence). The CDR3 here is CASSQQRRYSNQPQHF. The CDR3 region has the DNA TGTGCCAGCAGCCAACAAAGGCGATATAGCAATCAGCCCCAGCATTTT.

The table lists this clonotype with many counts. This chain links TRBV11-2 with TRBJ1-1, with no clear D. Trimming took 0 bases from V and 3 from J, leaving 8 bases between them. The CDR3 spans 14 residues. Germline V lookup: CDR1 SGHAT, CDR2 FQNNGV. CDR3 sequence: CASSLDGIYTEAFF. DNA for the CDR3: TGTGCCAGCAGCTTAGACGGGATTTACACTGAAGCTTTCTTT. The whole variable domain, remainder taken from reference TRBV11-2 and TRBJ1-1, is EAGVAQSPRYKIIEKRQSVAFWCNPISGHATLYWYQQILGQGPKLLIQFQNNGVVDDSQLPKDRFSAERLKGVDSTLKIQPAKLEDSAVYLCASSLDGIYTEAFFGQGTRLTVV.

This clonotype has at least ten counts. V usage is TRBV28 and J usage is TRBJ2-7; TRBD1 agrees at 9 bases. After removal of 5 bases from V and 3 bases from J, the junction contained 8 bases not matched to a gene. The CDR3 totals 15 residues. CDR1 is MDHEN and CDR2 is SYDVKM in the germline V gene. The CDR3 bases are TGTGCCAGCAGTCCCCACAGGGGGCAAGGCTACGAGCAGTACTTC. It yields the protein CASSPHRGQGYEQYF.

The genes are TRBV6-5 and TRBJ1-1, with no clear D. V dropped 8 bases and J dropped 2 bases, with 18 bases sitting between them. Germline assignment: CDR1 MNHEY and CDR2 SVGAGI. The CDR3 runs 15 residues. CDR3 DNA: TGTGCCAGCCACCCTCGACACTTGACAAACACTGAAGCTTTCTTT. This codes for CASHPRHLTNTEAFF.

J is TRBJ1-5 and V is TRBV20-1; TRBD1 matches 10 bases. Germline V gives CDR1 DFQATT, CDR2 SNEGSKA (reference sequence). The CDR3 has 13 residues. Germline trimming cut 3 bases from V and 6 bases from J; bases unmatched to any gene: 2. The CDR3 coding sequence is TGCAGTGCTAGCAGGACAGGGGGTCAGCCCCAGCATTTT. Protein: CSASRTGGQPQHF.

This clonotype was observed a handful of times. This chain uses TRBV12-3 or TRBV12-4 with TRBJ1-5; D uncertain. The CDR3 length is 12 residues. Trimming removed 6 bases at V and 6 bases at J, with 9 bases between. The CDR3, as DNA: TGTGCCAGCAGCGCCAATCTTCAGCCCCAGCATTTT. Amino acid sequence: CASSANLQPQHF.

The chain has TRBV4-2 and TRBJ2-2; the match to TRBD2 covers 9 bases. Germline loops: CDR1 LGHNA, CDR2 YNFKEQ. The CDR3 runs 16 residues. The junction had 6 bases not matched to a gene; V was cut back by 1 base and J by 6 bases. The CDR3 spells CASSQVPAGGSGELFF. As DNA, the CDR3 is TGTGCCAGCAGCCAAGTACCAGCGGGAGGATCCGGGGAGCTGTTTTTT.